The rows below give T cell receptor beta chains drawn from one sample of a study of T cells after yellow fever vaccination. MiXCR was run by TCRdb on the 5' RACE reads, yielding one entry per CDR3 protein. The sample lists approximately 600,000 distinct CDR3 sequences, about 12% seen once, with about 15% in the top ten. The sequencing here drew on PBMCs, taken on the day of the yellow fever booster vaccination. These receptors all stem from a young man who received the YFV17D yellow fever vaccine. Each CDR3 is given with its conserved first and last residue. Each record gives: V gene, J gene, CDR3 protein.

v_gene: TRBV12-3/TRBV12-4; j_gene: TRBJ2-5; CDR3aa: CAIENRGSQETQYF
v_gene: TRBV20-1; j_gene: TRBJ2-5; CDR3aa: CSANRGKETQYF
v_gene: TRBV30; j_gene: TRBJ2-1; CDR3aa: CAWSQRERSREQFF
v_gene: TRBV5-5; j_gene: TRBJ2-7; CDR3aa: CASSLVASGSYEQYF
v_gene: TRBV20-1; j_gene: TRBJ2-5; CDR3aa: CSAARQGSSETQYF
v_gene: TRBV19; j_gene: TRBJ2-1; CDR3aa: CASTTFLGFNEQFF
v_gene: TRBV5-1; j_gene: TRBJ2-5; CDR3aa: CASRLSLYQETQYF
v_gene: TRBV15; j_gene: TRBJ2-1; CDR3aa: CATIGSHNEQFF
v_gene: TRBV9; j_gene: TRBJ2-1; CDR3aa: CASSVGVGAGGNYNEQFF
v_gene: TRBV20-1; j_gene: TRBJ2-3; CDR3aa: CSARDPRGSSAGHTDTQYF
v_gene: TRBV20-1; j_gene: TRBJ1-4; CDR3aa: CSARSGTENEKLFF
v_gene: TRBV7-2; j_gene: TRBJ2-2; CDR3aa: CASSVAGEGELFF
v_gene: TRBV30; j_gene: TRBJ2-3; CDR3aa: CAWSVIGNTQYF
v_gene: TRBV6-2/TRBV6-3; j_gene: TRBJ2-7; CDR3aa: CASSAHPGQGVPSEQYF
v_gene: TRBV20-1; j_gene: TRBJ2-1; CDR3aa: CSARRTSESSYNEQFF
v_gene: TRBV7-9; j_gene: TRBJ2-1; CDR3aa: CASSPTWNEQFF
v_gene: TRBV5-4; j_gene: TRBJ2-3; CDR3aa: CASSGMSGRAIDTQYF
v_gene: TRBV20-1; j_gene: TRBJ2-1; CDR3aa: CSATYPGLHLNEQFF
v_gene: TRBV20-1; j_gene: TRBJ2-1; CDR3aa: CSARDPPHTPEQFF
v_gene: TRBV7-2; j_gene: TRBJ2-2; CDR3aa: CASSLRAGGRTGELFF
v_gene: TRBV12-3/TRBV12-4; j_gene: TRBJ2-3; CDR3aa: CASRRPGVTDTQYF
v_gene: TRBV29-1; j_gene: TRBJ1-2; CDR3aa: CSVEDPGTVYSNYGYTF